This T cell receptor (beta chain) stems from a study of T-cell memory formation after mild COVID-19 (dated by TCRdb to the early 2020s). For context, the study as a whole: TCR sequence clusters from the two donors were found to be largely donor specific. T-cell clones expanding and contracting after mild COVID-19 in a couple of donors were tracked by longitudinal TCRalpha and TCRbeta repertoire sequencing. The cohort was made up of two young adult volunteers, one female and one male, who were previously healthy. Study-wide findings and limitations: Only a couple of mild cases were covered by the study, and larger cohorts that include severe cases with pre-infection samples were considered necessary. Balanced CD4/CD8 phenotypes were observed for clones contracting from day 15 to 85, whereas a bias towards CD4+ was observed for a second wave of clones expanding from day 15 to 37. Some responding clones were detected in pre-infection memory, which suggested that pre-existing cross-reactive memory T cells had joined the SARS-CoV-2 response. SARS-CoV-2 specificity of the second-wave clones peaking on day 37 was not confirmed. Contracting CD4+ clones were found mainly in CM and EM memory subsets, while CD8+ clones were enriched in EMRA.

Ficoll-Paque density gradient centrifugation was used to isolate PBMCs. Sequencing relied on an Illumina NovaSeq 6000. TCRalpha and TCRbeta cDNA libraries were built by 5'RACE with constant-segment primers, adding sample barcodes and unique molecular identifiers. Trizol reagent was used to extract RNA from every sample. Libraries were amplified in two PCR steps, with a second sample barcode and Illumina TruSeq adapters added in the second step. Sequencing of libraries was performed on an Illumina NovaSeq with 2 x 150 bp paired-end reads. On the authors' methods: Demultiplexing of reads and collapsing into UMI-guided consensus sequences were performed with migec v1.2.7. Using mixcr v2.1.11, UMI consensuses were aligned to TRA and TRB V and J templates and then assembled into clonotypes. Clonotypes were classified as expanded or contracted when called significant by both edgeR and NoisET, with noise models trained on biological replicates. For edgeR calls, a false discovery rate-adjusted p below 0.01 and a log2 fold-change threshold of 1 were applied. As an exploratory analysis of dynamics, max-normalized trajectories of the 1000 most abundant clonotypes were examined by PCA with hierarchical clustering. Separately sequenced CD4+ and CD8+ repertoires were used to assign a CD4 or CD8 phenotype to each responding clone. TCRdb applied fastp at Q25 and MiXCR to the public reads, then kept only in-frame beta chains. Each CDR3 protein appears once, grouped with its most common genes and DNA. The V and J calls were not made by the authors but by TCRdb's processing. The sample table lists about 200,000 distinct CDR3 sequences, 15% to 20% of them with a count of one. Jointly, the top ten make up roughly 2.3% of the sample.

Relative to germline, V is missing 4 bases and J is missing 4 bases, with 9 bases of the junction outside any gene match. Measured from the cysteine to the phenylalanine, the CDR3 is 15 residues long. Only CDR3 DNA is held: 45 bases, read in frame from base 1. The germline V gene gives CDR1 as SGHAT and CDR2 as FQNNGV. Concerning this clonotype itself: This clone's antigen is unknown. Base qualities are not at hand, and no much larger clone is one base apart.

The rearrangement combines TRBV11-2 with TRBJ2-7, with TRBD1 matching 8 junction bases. The TCR was taken from an adult woman who had mild COVID-19 (a few samples of this study predate the infection). The sample titles of this study are shuffled in the database, so cell type and time point are left out; the donor was told from shared clones. Sequenced input: PBMCs or a T cell subset sorted from them (not recorded which). The DNA sequence follows: TGTGCCAGCAGCTCGGCTCGACAGGGGAGTTACGAGCAGTACTTC. Its product reads: CASSSARQGSYEQYF. When the CDR3 is completed using the reference TRBV11-2 and TRBJ2-7 genes on either side, the full variable domain is EAGVAQSPRYKIIEKRQSVAFWCNPISGHATLYWYQQILGQGPKLLIQFQNNGVVDDSQLPKDRFSAERLKGVDSTLKIQPAKLEDSAVYLCASSSARQGSYEQYFGPGTRLTVT.